This T cell receptor beta chain was sequenced in a study of a mutant IDH1 vaccine in newly diagnosed glioma. V dropped 2 bases and J dropped 8 bases, with 12 bases sitting between them. CDR3 length equals 14 residues. The germline CDR1 and CDR2 sequences are MNHNS and SASEGT. The protocol was immunoSEQ multiplex PCR, while the TCRdb copy is restricted to in-frame clones and leaves out a portion. The sample lists some 130,000 clones; roughly 78% were seen once. Time point noted: week 11, during vaccination. Doses of 300 ug of mutant IDH1 20-mer peptide were given with topical imiquimod. In regard to this clone: Antigen unknown.

The sequence was collected from a man between 40 and 49 years old with glioma. Sequencing was performed on PBMCs, taken from a glioma patient whose treatment included an IDH1 peptide vaccine. The J gene is TRBJ2-2, the V gene TRBV6-1; D ambiguous. This chain's CDR3 is CASSEKLGWGELFF. CDR3 coding DNA: TGTGCCAGCAGTGAAAAACTGGGATGGGGGGAGCTGTTTTTT.